This T cell receptor (beta chain) was recovered during a study of spatial heterogeneity in lung cancer. The overall study: The study observed each unique TCR and UMI combination more than ten times on average in raw reads.

Unique molecular identifiers tagged every individual TCR cDNA molecule. TCRdb independently ran MiXCR on the 5' RACE reads; one entry per CDR3 protein. This sample carries tens of thousands of distinct CDR3 sequences, over 5% of them seen once, and the ten largest clones take around 24%. With 6 bases removed from V and 3 bases from J, the gap between germline ends came to 9 bases. Germline V gene sequence: CDR1 DFQATT, CDR2 SNEGSKA (reference sequence). This CDR3 has 11 amino acids. Time point reported: blood at routine non-recurrence follow-up after resection. Extraction of whole RNA from tumor, nontumor lung or frozen PBMC preceded unsorted sequencing. There are many counts of this clonotype.

Here the sequenced sample was PBMCs, taken at follow-up. The chain employs TRBV20-1 and TRBJ2-7; D is unresolved. The clonotype was recovered from a female donor with early-stage non-small cell lung cancer. This chain's CDR3 is CSAGIDYEQYF. As DNA, the CDR3 is TGCAGTGCAGGGATTGACTACGAGCAGTACTTC.